The 24 T cell receptor beta chains reported below all come from one sample, sequenced in a study of T-cell memory formation after mild COVID-19. From the 5' RACE reads, TCRdb called clonotypes with MiXCR, one entry per CDR3 protein. The sample lists around 390,000 distinct CDR3 sequences; roughly 15% were seen once. Sequenced material: PBMCs or a T cell subset sorted from them (not recorded which). These receptors came from a young man who had mild COVID-19 (a few samples of this study predate the infection). Cell type and time point are not known.

This rearrangement joins TRBV6-2 or TRBV6-3 to TRBJ2-5; 7 bases map to TRBD2. The CDR3 has 14 residues. CDR1 is MNHEY and CDR2 is SVGEGT in the germline V gene. After removal of 6 bases from V and 1 base from J, the junction contained 5 bases not matched to a gene. The CDR3 loop reads CASRRPSGQETQYF. Here the CDR3 DNA reads TGTGCCAGCAGGAGGCCTAGCGGCCAAGAGACCCAGTACTTC.

This sequence joins TRBV6-5 and TRBJ1-2; D is unclear. The germline CDR1 and CDR2 sequences are MNHEY and SVGAGI. The V and J ends lost 3 bases and 0 bases respectively, with 11 bases between them. This CDR3 comprises 15 residues. The CDR3 reads CASSYGHETNYGYTF. Written as DNA, the CDR3 is TGTGCCAGCAGTTATGGTCACGAGACTAACTATGGCTACACCTTC.

This clonotype was seen a handful of times. The rearrangement uses TRBV5-1 and TRBJ2-3; 9 nucleotides align to TRBD2. Germline values: CDR1 SGHRS, CDR2 YFSETQ. CDR3 size: 15 residues. Trimming at V came to 1 base and at J to 4 bases, leaving 4 bases not matched to a gene. For the CDR3, the DNA is TGCGCCAGCAGCTTGCTAGCGGGGAACTCAGATACGCAGTATTTT. The encoded protein is CASSLLAGNSDTQYF.

The rearrangement uses TRBV7-9 and TRBJ2-5; 11 bases agree with TRBD1. This CDR3 is built from 15 residues. Germline V gene lookup returns CDR1 SEHNR and CDR2 FQNEAQ (reference sequence). V lost 4 bases and J lost 5; bases outside the gene matches: 6. CDR3 amino acids: CASSSRTGGAETQYF. In DNA, the CDR3 is TGTGCCAGCAGCTCAAGGACAGGGGGCGCGGAGACCCAGTACTTC.

The V and J genes are TRBV7-9 and TRBJ2-7; no definite D call. From germline, CDR1 is SEHNR and CDR2 FQNEAQ (reference sequence). The CDR3 length is 13 residues. V was pared by 1 base and J by 5 bases, with 9 bases between. CDR3 sequence reads: CASSLDGPHEQYF. CDR3 DNA: TGTGCCAGCAGCTTAGACGGTCCGCACGAGCAGTACTTC.

V gene TRBV6-6 combines with J gene TRBJ1-1; D not resolved. This CDR3 has 17 amino acids. Germline V CDR1 and CDR2: MNHNY, SVGAGI (reference sequence). Deletions cut 0 bases from V and 1 base from J, with 15 bases between. The CDR3 region is CASSYSFEAMENTEAFF. For the CDR3, the DNA is TGTGCCAGCAGTTACTCCTTTGAGGCCATGGAGAACACTGAAGCTTTCTTT.

This chain uses TRBV5-1 with TRBJ2-5, with D maybe TRBD1 (5 bases). There are 15 residues in the CDR3. Germline V gene lookup returns CDR1 SGHRS and CDR2 YFSETQ. Trimming shortened V by 1 base and J by 1 base, and 11 bases separated the two germline ends. Here the CDR3 DNA reads TGCGCCAGCAGCTTGTCTCACAGGCTCCAAGAGACCCAGTACTTC. This gives the protein CASSLSHRLQETQYF.

The chain employs TRBV30 and TRBJ2-7; the D is unclear. From germline, CDR1 is GTSNPN and CDR2 SVGIG (reference sequence). The CDR3 contains 12 residues. The V gene lost 4 bases and the J gene lost 2 bases, with 9 bases spanning the gap. In DNA, the CDR3 is TGTGCCTGGAAAGGAGCTGCCTACGAGCAGTACTTC. It yields the protein CAWKGAAYEQYF.

This clonotype was detected only a few times. The chain carries TRBV5-6 and TRBJ2-3; D might be TRBD2 (5 bases). CDR1 is SGHDT and CDR2 is YYEEEE in the germline V gene. CDR3 length equals 14 residues. Trimming took off 2 bases at V and 3 bases at J, with 10 bases between the two ends. This CDR3 is CASSFVRDTDTQYF. CDR3 coding DNA: TGTGCCAGCAGCTTTGTGAGGGATACAGATACGCAGTATTTT.

This clonotype was observed a handful of times. The rearrangement links TRBV7-9 to TRBJ1-2; 8 positions agree with TRBD1. Trimming took 4 bases from V and 9 from J; bases not matched to a gene: 10. CDR1 SEHNR and CDR2 FQNEAQ come from the germline V gene (reference sequence). The CDR3 spans 14 residues. In DNA form, the CDR3 reads TGTGCCAGCAGCTCTGGACAGGGTCAATGGAGCTACACCTTC. It specifies CASSSGQGQWSYTF.

This clonotype was detected ten times or more. This sequence joins TRBV7-6 and TRBJ1-1; D is unclear. In germline, CDR1 is SGHVS, CDR2 FNYEAQ. The V end was cut by 3 bases, the J end by 1 base, with 6 bases between. CDR3 length equals 13 residues. CDR3 protein: CASSFFGNTEAFF. The DNA for the CDR3 is TGTGCCAGCAGCTTTTTTGGGAACACTGAAGCTTTCTTT.

This chain links TRBV15 with TRBJ1-4, with D perhaps TRBD1 (5 bases). The V end was cut by 5 bases, the J end by 10 bases, with 14 bases between. The CDR3 has 13 amino acids. Germline V gene data show CDR1 as LNHNV and CDR2 as YYDKDF (reference sequence). The CDR3 sequence is CATSGLGAGKLFF. CDR3 nucleotides: TGTGCCACCAGCGGGCTCGGGGCAGGAAAACTGTTTTTT.

The sample holds many counts of this clonotype. The genes are TRBV5-4 and TRBJ2-2; TRBD2 aligns across 8 bases. Per germline, CDR1 SGHNT and CDR2 YYREEE (reference sequence). The junction had 8 bases not matched to a gene; V was cut back by 4 bases and J by 6 bases. The CDR3 runs to 15 residues. The CDR3 DNA follows: TGTGCCAGCAGCCCAGTAGCGGGGTCGGCCGGGGAGCTGTTTTTT. This sequence encodes CASSPVAGSAGELFF.

This clonotype was seen a few times. This chain joins TRBV6-6 and TRBJ1-6, with D possibly matching TRBD1 (5 bases). V lost 0 bases to trimming and J lost 7 bases, with 13 bases between them. Germline lookup yields CDR1 MNHNY and CDR2 SVGAGI (reference sequence). The CDR3 loop spans 16 amino acids. CDR3 bases: TGTGCCAGCAGTTACTCAGGGGAGGTGGAGAATTCACCCCTCCACTTT. It is translated as CASSYSGEVENSPLHF.

This clonotype has more than one count but fewer than ten. The chain has TRBV5-5 and TRBJ2-1; perhaps TRBD2 as D (7 bases). Between the trimmed V and J ends, which lost 4 bases and 4 bases, there was a span of 18 bases. The CDR3 has 16 residues. Germline loops: CDR1 SGHKS, CDR2 YYEKEE (reference sequence). CDR3 sequence: CASSANLGGRYNEQFF. For the CDR3, the DNA is TGTGCCAGCAGCGCAAATCTGGGGGGGCGTTACAATGAGCAGTTCTTC.

The genes are TRBV21-1 and TRBJ1-2; TRBD1, the table's D call, was not compared with the DNA. TRBV21-1 is a listed pseudogene. The CDR3 covers 15 residues. CDR3 residues: CASSKEGGGCYGYTF. In DNA, the CDR3 is TGTGCCAGCAGCAAAGAGGGGGGGGGCTGCTATGGCTACACCTTC.

This chain uses TRBV15 with TRBJ1-1; no definite D call. Trimming took off 0 bases at V and 7 bases at J, with 15 bases between the two ends. Germline assignment: CDR1 LNHNV and CDR2 YYDKDF (reference sequence). The CDR3 covers 15 residues. The CDR3 protein is CATSRDAASIGEAFF. The CDR3 nucleotides are TGTGCCACCAGCAGAGACGCTGCCTCAATCGGTGAAGCTTTCTTT.

In its sample, this clonotype was seen a few times. The CDR3 DNA reads as TGTGCCAGCAGCCCCGATGGGGGCCGCAATGAGCAGTTCTTC. It codes for CASSPDGGRNEQFF. The chain combines TRBV12-3 or TRBV12-4 with TRBJ2-1, with D possibly being TRBD1 (6 bases). This CDR3 comprises 14 residues. V lost 6 bases to trimming and J lost 6 bases, with 15 bases between them.

A few counts support this clonotype. The chain links TRBV7-3 to TRBJ2-2; tentatively, D is TRBD2 (5 bases). The ends were cut back, 3 bases at V and 4 bases at J, with 9 bases in the middle. Germline CDR1 and CDR2: SGHTA and FQGTGA. This CDR3 spans 14 amino acids. The CDR3 nucleotides are TGTGCCAGCAGCTTTTTAGCGTCCACCGGGGAGCTGTTTTTT. Translated, it gives CASSFLASTGELFF. The full variable domain, with the rest looked up from reference TRBV7-3 and TRBJ2-2, is GAGVSQTPSNKVTEKGKYVELRCDPISGHTALYWYRQSLGQGPEFLIYFQGTGAADDSGLPNDRFFAVRPEGSVSTLKIQRTERGDSAVYLCASSFLASTGELFFGEGSRLTVL.

This rearrangement joins TRBV18 to TRBJ2-7, with TRBD2 matching over 11 bases. The CDR3 is 14 residues long. Germline-derived CDR1 and CDR2 are KGHSH and LQKENI. V gave up 5 bases and J gave up 3 bases; unmatched junction bases: 3. Written as DNA, the CDR3 is TGTGCCAGCTCATCGACTAGCGGGGACTACGAGCAGTACGTC. Residues: CASSSTSGDYEQYV.

This clonotype was picked up many times. The chain is built from TRBV5-1 and TRBJ1-1; D ambiguous. CDR1 and CDR2 (germline): SGHRS, YFSETQ. V was pared by 0 bases and J by 4 bases, with 13 bases between. The CDR3 length is 15 residues. The DNA for the CDR3 is TGCGCCAGCAGCTTGGATCTCACCTCGGGCACTGAAGCTTTCTTT. Translating it yields CASSLDLTSGTEAFF.

This clonotype was counted a few times. The rearrangement joins TRBV18 to TRBJ2-1, with D uncertain. The germline V gene has CDR1 KGHSH and CDR2 LQKENI. CDR3 length: 15 residues. Between the trimmed V and J ends, which lost 0 bases and 3 bases, there was a span of 9 bases. The CDR3 bases are TGTGCCAGCTCACCACCGGGTGGAAACTACAATGAGCAGTTCTTC. It codes for CASSPPGGNYNEQFF.

The chain couples TRBV6-5 to TRBJ2-3, with TRBD1 matching 10 bases. The CDR3 has 16 residues. Losses at the gene ends were 6 bases for V and 7 bases for J; bases not matched to a gene: 13. Germline CDR1 is MNHEY and CDR2 is SVGAGI. The CDR3 sequence: CASRTGQGELGNTQYF. CDR3 bases: TGTGCCAGCAGGACTGGACAGGGGGAATTGGGAAATACGCAGTATTTT.

This clonotype has more than one count but fewer than ten. The chain is built from TRBV5-1 and TRBJ2-2, with 7 nucleotides matching TRBD2. The CDR3 runs 15 residues. Per the germline V gene, CDR1 is SGHRS and CDR2 is YFSETQ. J lost 3 bases, V lost 3 bases, and 5 bases had no gene match. CDR3 sequence reads: CASSWTSGYTGELFF. CDR3 bases: TGCGCCAGCAGCTGGACTAGTGGGTACACCGGGGAGCTGTTTTTT.